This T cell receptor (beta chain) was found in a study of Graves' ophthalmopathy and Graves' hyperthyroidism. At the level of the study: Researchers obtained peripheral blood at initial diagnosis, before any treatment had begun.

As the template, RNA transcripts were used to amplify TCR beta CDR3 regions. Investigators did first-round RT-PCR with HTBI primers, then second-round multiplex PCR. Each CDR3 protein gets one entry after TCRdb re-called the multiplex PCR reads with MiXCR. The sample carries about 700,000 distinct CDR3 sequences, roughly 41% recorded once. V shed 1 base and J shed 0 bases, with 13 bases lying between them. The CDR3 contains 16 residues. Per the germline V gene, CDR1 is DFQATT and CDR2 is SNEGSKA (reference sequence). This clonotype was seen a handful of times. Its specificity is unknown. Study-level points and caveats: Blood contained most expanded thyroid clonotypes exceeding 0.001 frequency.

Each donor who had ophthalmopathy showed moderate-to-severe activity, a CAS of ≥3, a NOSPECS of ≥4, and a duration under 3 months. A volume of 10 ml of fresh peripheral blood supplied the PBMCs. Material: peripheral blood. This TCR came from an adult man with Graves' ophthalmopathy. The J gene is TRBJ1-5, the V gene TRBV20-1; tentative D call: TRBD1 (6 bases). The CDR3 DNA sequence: TGCAGTGCTAGAGCGGACAGTATTCATAGCAATCAGCCCCAGCATTTT. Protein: CSARADSIHSNQPQHF.